Described below is a single T cell receptor beta chain sequence and its context. Its antigen is not identified. TCRdb's copy holds only in-frame clones and misses some; the assay was immunoSEQ multiplex PCR. The sample consists of some 100,000 clones, around 86% of them appearing once. This sample was included in a study of cytomegalovirus exposure and HLA in healthy donors. Unmatched junction bases numbered 17, after V lost 5 bases and J lost 2 bases. This CDR3 comprises 19 residues. The germline V gene encodes CDR1 MNHEY and CDR2 SMNVEV (reference sequence). General study points: Despite most TCR sequences being rare, some public TCRs occurred in many donors. Using the classifier, cytomegalovirus status was reportedly diagnosed with high specificity and sensitivity. Among the CMV-associated chains, three were confirmed in vitro as specific for CMV antigens.

This TCR derives from a young man in good health and CMV-seronegative. This chain uses TRBV27 with TRBJ2-1, with 8 positions matching TRBD2. The sample taken for sequencing was PBMCs. The CDR3 is CASSPVTPRAGETYNEQFF. The CDR3 DNA sequence: TGTGCCAGCAGTCCCGTCACACCGAGAGCGGGAGAAACCTACAATGAGCAGTTCTTC.